These 6 T cell receptor beta chains share one sample of origin, sequenced in a study of T cell responses to AZD1222 COVID-19 vaccine. Measured with immunoSEQ multiplex PCR; TCRdb has only the in-frame clones, and not every one. The sample consists of some 63,000 clones, roughly nine tenths of them appearing once. The sequences come from peripheral blood, collected 28 days after the second AZD1222 dose. The receptors derive from an adult who received the AZD1222 COVID-19 vaccine.

V and J are TRBV5-1 and TRBJ2-3, with TRBD2 identical over 12 bases. The trim removed 3 bases at V and 4 bases at J, leaving 3 bases unmatched. From germline, CDR1 is SGHRS and CDR2 YFSETQ. The CDR3 length is 15 residues. The CDR3 sequence: CASSWTSGDADTQYF. The CDR3 nucleotides read TGCGCCAGCAGCTGGACTAGCGGGGATGCAGATACGCAGTATTTT.

The V gene is TRBV10-1, the J gene TRBJ2-3, with a tentative D call TRBD2 (6 bases). The CDR3 runs 14 residues. The ends were cut back, 2 bases at V and 10 bases at J, with 16 bases in the middle. Germline V gene lookup returns CDR1 WNHNN and CDR2 SYGVQD (reference sequence). The CDR3 spells CASSENPSEGAQYF. Written as DNA, the CDR3 is TGCGCCAGCAGTGAGAACCCTAGCGAGGGAGCGCAGTATTTT.

The V and J genes are TRBV3-1 (or the pseudogene TRBV3-2) and TRBJ1-2; the D gene is possibly TRBD1 (5 bases). CDR3 length equals 14 residues. V was shortened by 0 bases and J by 3 bases, with 8 bases between the two germline ends. Germline CDR1 is LGHDT and CDR2 is YNNKEL (reference sequence). CDR3 loop: CASSQDTRDYGYTF. CDR3 bases: TGTGCCAGCAGCCAAGACACCAGGGACTATGGCTACACCTTC.

The chain combines TRBV18 with TRBJ1-6; D might be TRBD1 (5 bases). V lost 4 bases and J lost 8, with 15 bases in between. The length of the CDR3 is 15 residues. Germline CDR1 is KGHSH and CDR2 is LQKENI. CDR3 region: CASSQKSGGYSPLHF. For the CDR3, the DNA is TGTGCCAGCTCACAAAAGTCGGGGGGATATTCACCCCTCCACTTT.

The chain links TRBV27 to TRBJ1-5; 7 bases match TRBD1. Germline lookup yields CDR1 MNHEY and CDR2 SMNVEV (reference sequence). The CDR3 consists of 14 residues. Losses at the gene ends were 6 bases for V and 2 bases for J; bases not matched to a gene: 4. The CDR3: CASRHTGGNQPQHF. In nucleotides, the CDR3 is TGTGCCAGCAGACACACAGGGGGCAATCAGCCCCAGCATTTT.

Note on this clone: Other DNA variants within this sample encode the same CDR3. The chain links TRBV7-9 to TRBJ1-5; D unclear. V was trimmed by 1 base and J by 5 bases, leaving 6 bases between them. Germline V gene sequence: CDR1 SEHNR, CDR2 FQNEAQ (reference sequence). The CDR3 length is 13 residues. CDR3 loop: CASSLGGDQPQHF. CDR3 sequence (DNA): TGTGCCAGCAGCTTAGGGGGAGATCAGCCCCAGCATTTT.